This TCR beta chain came from a study of T cell repertoires in cytomegalovirus infection. Study results and caveats: Ex vivo responses were dominated by HLA-C-restricted CMV-specific TCR beta clonotypes.

A single record per CDR3 protein comes from TCRdb applying MiXCR to the reads. The table has about 920,000 distinct CDR3 sequences, approximately 33% seen once. This clonotype was detected once. Its target is not known. A much larger clone is a single base away; this may be a read error. CDR1 is MNHEY and CDR2 is SVGEGT in the germline V gene. CDR3 length: 12 amino acids. The source of this sequence is a human donor in good health (CMV status not recorded). Some clones in this sample may be carry-over from other donors' samples. The chain links TRBV6-2 or TRBV6-3 to TRBJ1-1, with D maybe TRBD1 (5 bases). The sample here was cultured CD8+ T cells from PBMCs, taken from culture after CMV antigen stimulation. The chain's CDR3 is CSSNEGYTEAFF. As DNA, the CDR3 is TGTTCCAGCAACGAGGGGTATACTGAAGCTTTCTTT.